This T cell receptor (beta chain) was identified during a study of long-term antiretroviral therapy in people with HIV. CDR3 length equals 14 residues. The germline V gene encodes CDR1 SGHTA and CDR2 FQGTGA. Trimming stripped 5 bases from V and 3 bases from J, with 12 bases between. Runs used v3.0 of the immunoSEQ assay and were done at survey level. Data came from immunoSEQ multiplex PCR; TCRdb stores just in-frame clones and leaves some out. The table includes tens of thousands of clones, 90% to 95% detected once. 1-10 million cryopreserved PBMC were held in samples before DNA extraction. The rearrangement uses TRBV7-3 and TRBJ2-3, with D tentatively TRBD2 (5 bases). The receptor's source is a man aged 45-65 years with HIV. The sequenced sample was unsorted PBMCs, obtained just over 7.3 years after starting antiretroviral therapy. CDR3: CASSPPGGTDTQYF. As DNA, the CDR3 is TGTGCCAGCAGCCCCCCTGGCGGGACAGATACGCAGTATTTT.